The rows below give T cell receptor beta chains drawn from one sample of a study of blood T cells in healthy people across ages. TCRdb recomputed calls from the 5' RACE reads with MiXCR, one row per CDR3 protein. The sample gives 600,000 to 850,000 distinct CDR3 sequences, around 46% of which show up once; 20% to 25% is in the top ten. Specimen: blood. These receptors came from a woman aged 55-70 years in good health. The CDR3 runs from the conserved cysteine through the conserved F or W. Each record gives: clone size, J gene, D gene, V gene, CDR3 protein, CDR3 DNA. The D gene is left open where the match is weak. A clone size is listed for some rows: how often the clone was seen (once, few, many), or a class if it is expanded.

>.|TRBJ2-1|.|TRBV3-1
CASSQEGFGRGSIYNEQFF
TGTGCCAGCAGCCAAGAAGGATTTGGCCGAGGTAGTATCTACAATGAGCAGTTCTTC
>.|TRBJ2-7|.|TRBV18
CASSPVNRVVGEQYF
TGTGCCAGCTCACCAGTGAACAGGGTAGTTGGCGAGCAGTACTTC
>.|TRBJ2-4|.|TRBV7-2
CASRPDAGIENIQYF
TGTGCCAGCAGGCCCGACGCAGGGATTGAAAACATTCAGTACTTC
>many|TRBJ1-4|TRBD1|TRBV28
CASSPIGTESEKLFF
TGTGCCAGCAGCCCGATCGGGACAGAGAGTGAAAAACTGTTTTTT
>once|TRBJ2-1|TRBD1|TRBV2
CAIRLMRTGGDNEQFF
TGTGCCATACGCTTGATGAGGACAGGGGGGGACAATGAGCAGTTCTTC
>.|TRBJ2-5|.|TRBV6-2/TRBV6-3
CAVSPPEAGLQETQYF
TGTGCCGTCAGTCCACCCGAAGCGGGCCTACAAGAGACCCAGTACTTC
>.|TRBJ2-4|TRBD1|TRBV7-4
CASSTGQGRNIQYF
TGTGCCAGCAGCACCGGACAGGGTCGGAACATTCAGTACTTC
>.|TRBJ2-7|.|TRBV29-1
CSVLPGDRVYEQYF
TGCAGCGTACTGCCGGGAGATCGGGTCTACGAGCAGTACTTC
>.|TRBJ1-4|.|TRBV7-9
CASSLFSEKLFF
TGTGCCAGCAGCTTATTCAGTGAAAAACTGTTTTTT
>.|TRBJ2-1|.|TRBV29-1
CSVGSPSPSSYNEQFF
TGCAGCGTTGGGTCTCCTAGTCCCTCCTCCTACAATGAGCAGTTCTTC
>.|TRBJ1-3|.|TRBV21-1
CASSKARGPGHSGNTIYF
TGTGCCAGCAGCAAAGCGAGGGGGCCTGGCCACTCTGGAAACACCATATATTTT
>once|TRBJ2-7|.|TRBV7-3
CASSLEGIPYYEQYF
TGTGCCAGCAGCTTAGAGGGGATCCCTTACTACGAGCAGTACTTC
>.|TRBJ1-5|TRBD1|TRBV20-1
CSASTGTGGQVQPQHF
TGCAGTGCTAGTACCGGGACAGGGGGCCAGGTTCAGCCCCAGCATTTT
>.|TRBJ2-1|TRBD2|TRBV13
CASSSKPGLVGDEQFF
TGTGCCAGCAGCTCGAAGCCGGGACTAGTGGGCGATGAGCAGTTCTTC
>.|TRBJ1-1|.|TRBV7-9
CASSLGLGAFF
TGTGCCAGCAGCTTAGGTCTAGGAGCTTTCTTT
>.|TRBJ2-1|TRBD2|TRBV9
CASSPGLAGGPPPNEQFF
TGTGCCAGCAGCCCGGGACTAGCGGGGGGGCCACCCCCCAATGAGCAGTTCTTC
>.|TRBJ1-6|.|TRBV2
CASRAGTRNSPLHF
TGTGCCAGCCGAGCCGGGACAAGGAATTCACCACTCCACTTT
>few|TRBJ2-7|.|TRBV7-2
CASSLVTPVDEQYF
TGTGCCAGCAGCTTAGTGACTCCTGTGGACGAGCAGTACTTC
>.|TRBJ1-6|.|TRBV24-1
CATSDGGGSPLHF
TGTGCCACCAGTGATGGGGGCGGTTCACCCCTCCACTTT
>few|TRBJ2-7|TRBD2|TRBV6-2/TRBV6-3
CASTSLAGGSYEQYF
TGTGCCAGCACTTCGCTAGCGGGGGGATCGTACGAGCAGTACTTC
>once|TRBJ2-7|.|TRBV21-1
CASSKAWFPYEQYF
TGTGCCAGCAGCAAAGCATGGTTCCCCTACGAGCAGTACTTC
>.|TRBJ2-7|.|TRBV28
CASSPRTVEQYF
TGTGCCAGCAGTCCACGGACAGTCGAGCAGTACTTC
>.|TRBJ2-1|TRBD2|TRBV20-1
CSARPGTSVSNEQFF
TGCAGTGCTAGACCCGGGACTAGCGTCTCGAATGAGCAGTTCTTC
>once|TRBJ2-1|.|TRBV7-3
CASSIRGTGLFNEQFF
TGTGCCAGCAGCATAAGGGGCACTGGCCTTTTTAATGAGCAGTTCTTC
>many|TRBJ2-7|TRBD1|TRBV20-1
CSATRQGSYEQYF
TGCAGTGCTACCCGACAGGGGAGCTACGAGCAGTACTTC
>.|TRBJ1-2|.|TRBV20-1
CSAPGTFYGYTF
TGCAGTGCGCCCGGGACGTTCTATGGCTACACCTTC
>.|TRBJ1-1|.|TRBV6-6
CASFQPLVGEAFF
TGTGCCAGCTTTCAGCCTTTGGTTGGAGAAGCTTTCTTT
>few|TRBJ2-7|.|TRBV7-9
CASSSLMTGDEQYF
TGTGCCAGCAGCTCGCTAATGACAGGAGACGAGCAGTACTTC
>.|TRBJ2-3|TRBD2|TRBV5-1
CASSWGTSRDTQYF
TGCGCCAGCAGCTGGGGGACTAGTAGAGATACGCAGTATTTT
>.|TRBJ1-1|TRBD1|TRBV27
CASSVDRDTEAFF
TGTGCCAGCAGTGTGGACAGGGACACTGAAGCTTTCTTT
>.|TRBJ2-7|TRBD2|TRBV4-3
CASSLGLAGVMGEQYF
TGCGCCAGCAGCCTCGGACTAGCGGGAGTAATGGGCGAGCAGTACTTC
>.|TRBJ2-3|.|TRBV3-1
CASRRTILASTDTQYF
TGTGCCAGCAGGCGCACGATCCTTGCTAGCACAGATACGCAGTATTTT
>few|TRBJ2-1|.|TRBV24-1
CATSDPPGPQSYNEQFF
TGTGCCACCAGTGATCCACCAGGACCGCAGTCCTACAATGAGCAGTTCTTC
>few|TRBJ2-3|TRBD1|TRBV28
CASSSPDRVADTQYF
TGTGCCAGCAGCTCCCCAGACAGGGTGGCAGATACGCAGTATTTT
>.|TRBJ2-1|.|TRBV11-2
CASSFSWTDYNEQFF
TGTGCCAGCAGCTTCTCCTGGACGGATTACAATGAGCAGTTCTTC
>once|TRBJ1-4|TRBD1|TRBV20-1
CSANGQGGSNEKLFF
TGCAGTGCAAACGGACAGGGCGGATCTAATGAAAAACTGTTTTTT
>.|TRBJ2-3|TRBD1|TRBV5-1
CASSPTEGAVTDTQYF
TGCGCCAGCAGCCCGACTGAGGGGGCAGTCACAGATACGCAGTATTTT
>many|TRBJ2-7|TRBD2|TRBV4-2
CASSQDPLAGGGEQYF
TGTGCCAGCAGCCAAGATCCACTAGCGGGGGGTGGGGAGCAGTACTTC
>.|TRBJ2-2|TRBD2|TRBV12-3/TRBV12-4
CASGNSGGFGELFF
TGTGCCAGCGGAAATAGCGGGGGGTTCGGGGAGCTGTTTTTT
>.|TRBJ2-3|TRBD2|TRBV10-3
CAIRGTSGDTDTQYF
TGTGCCATCAGAGGAACTAGCGGGGACACAGATACGCAGTATTTT
>many|TRBJ2-1|TRBD2|TRBV29-1
CSVEGASGRSSYNEQFF
TGCAGCGTTGAAGGGGCTAGCGGGAGGAGCTCCTACAATGAGCAGTTCTTC
>.|TRBJ1-5|.|TRBV4-1
CASSQDLGMRVSRNQPQHF
TGCGCCAGCAGCCAAGATCTGGGGATGAGGGTATCTCGCAATCAGCCCCAGCATTTT
>few|TRBJ1-1|.|TRBV12-3/TRBV12-4
CASSSIQGKGTEAFF
TGTGCCAGCAGTTCTATACAGGGTAAGGGCACTGAAGCTTTCTTT
>few|TRBJ2-1|.|TRBV20-1
CSARGPRYNEQFF
TGCAGTGCTAGGGGGCCCCGATACAATGAGCAGTTCTTC
>.|TRBJ1-1|TRBD1|TRBV6-6
CASSYSGQGFGTEAFF
TGTGCCAGCAGTTACTCTGGACAGGGGTTTGGGACTGAAGCTTTCTTT
>once|TRBJ2-1|TRBD2|TRBV20-1
CSARDHRLAGKETQFF
TGCAGTGCTAGAGACCACCGACTAGCGGGAAAAGAGACCCAGTTCTTC
>.|TRBJ2-7|TRBD2|TRBV24-1
CATSDQRAGGGYEQYF
TGTGCCACCAGTGACCAGCGGGCGGGAGGAGGCTACGAGCAGTACTTC
>.|TRBJ2-3|.|TRBV7-2
CASSPYVGTQYF
TGTGCCAGCAGCCCCTACGTAGGTACGCAGTATTTT
>.|TRBJ2-3|.|TRBV20-1
CSADTGTDTQYF
TGCAGTGCTGATACCGGCACAGATACGCAGTATTTT
>few|TRBJ2-7|TRBD1|TRBV13
CASSLRDRDSYEQYF
TGTGCCAGCAGCTTAAGGGACAGGGACTCCTACGAGCAGTACTTC
>.|TRBJ2-1|.|TRBV7-6
CASSHGTGQFF
TGTGCCAGCAGCCACGGGACGGGGCAGTTCTTC
>many|TRBJ2-1|.|TRBV29-1
CSVELYNEQFF
TGCAGCGTTGAACTTTACAATGAGCAGTTCTTC
>.|TRBJ2-7|TRBD1|TRBV20-1
CSAMGTGGHEQYF
TGCAGTGCTATGGGGACAGGGGGGCACGAGCAGTACTTC
>.|TRBJ2-7|.|TRBV6-6
CASSYRASPYNEQYF
TGTGCCAGCAGTTACCGGGCTAGCCCCTACAATGAGCAGTACTTC
>.|TRBJ1-5|.|TRBV10-3
CAISVQNSNQPQHF
TGTGCCATCAGTGTGCAGAATAGCAATCAGCCCCAGCATTTT
>.|TRBJ2-3|.|TRBV4-2
CASSQVAGGTQYF
TGTGCCAGCAGCCAAGTAGCTGGTGGTACGCAGTATTTT
>.|TRBJ2-7|.|TRBV11-3
CASSLRSENSYEQYF
TGTGCCAGCAGCTTACGGTCAGAGAACTCCTACGAGCAGTACTTC